A selection of T cell receptor beta chains follows, all from one sample in a study of blood T cells in healthy people across ages. TCRdb recomputed calls from the 5' RACE reads with MiXCR, one row per CDR3 protein. The sample lists fewer than 2,000,000 distinct CDR3 sequences; roughly a third were seen once. Sample: blood. All receptors come from a woman aged 25 to 39 in good health. Each CDR3 is given with its conserved first and last residue. Each record gives: D gene, J gene, V gene, CDR3 protein. The D gene is left open where the match is weak.

- | TRBJ2-1 | TRBV6-5 | CASSYDVTTHRSRSYNEQFF
- | TRBJ1-5 | TRBV5-1 | CASSWEGTRNQPQHF
- | TRBJ2-2 | TRBV7-2 | CASSLNGGGNTGELFF
TRBD1 | TRBJ1-1 | TRBV11-1 | CASSEPYRGNTEAFF
TRBD1 | TRBJ1-2 | TRBV6-1 | CASHQGAVNYGYTF
- | TRBJ2-6 | TRBV6-5 | CATRASSGANVPTF
- | TRBJ1-2 | TRBV6-6 | CASSYLGSGYTF
TRBD1 | TRBJ2-3 | TRBV27 | CATRTGGFPDTQYF
- | TRBJ1-1 | TRBV7-2 | CASSLLSQGAWLDTEAFF
- | TRBJ1-1 | TRBV6-6 | CASSHSRAYEAFF
- | TRBJ2-1 | TRBV28 | CASRGTAPYNEQFF
- | TRBJ2-5 | TRBV20-1 | CSAVEDQETQYF
- | TRBJ2-5 | TRBV25-1 | CASTYGRGSYQETQYF
- | TRBJ2-7 | TRBV7-9 | CASSWGKATYEQYF
- | TRBJ1-1 | TRBV3-1 | CASKVRRDTEAFF
- | TRBJ2-5 | TRBV24-1 | CATSDRTRTSGIAQYF
- | TRBJ1-6 | TRBV11-2 | CASSVDKVGNSPLHF
- | TRBJ1-3 | TRBV11-2 | CASSLGLGNTIYF
- | TRBJ1-5 | TRBV7-9 | CASSDKAGSNQPQHF
- | TRBJ2-7 | TRBV4-2 | CASSQESVAASYEQYF
- | TRBJ1-4 | TRBV3-1 | CASSFDSLEPEKLFF
- | TRBJ2-7 | TRBV7-9 | CASSFPGRKSSYEQYF
TRBD2 | TRBJ2-3 | TRBV2 | CASSSSGSHMSADTQYF
TRBD2 | TRBJ2-7 | TRBV6-1 | CASSSGLAGSSSYEQYF
- | TRBJ1-5 | TRBV5-1 | CASSLEGGGNQPQHF
TRBD1 | TRBJ2-7 | TRBV27 | CASSFGTESYEQYF
TRBD2 | TRBJ2-1 | TRBV28 | CASSLSGTSKDEQFF
TRBD2 | TRBJ2-5 | TRBV4-1 | CASSQEGPGGAWETQYF
TRBD2 | TRBJ2-5 | TRBV7-2 | CASSLGGTGETQYF
- | TRBJ2-3 | TRBV5-1 | CASSEISYDTQYF
TRBD2 | TRBJ2-7 | TRBV18 | CASSPGLKNEEQYF
- | TRBJ2-1 | TRBV27 | CASRDRQRYNEQFF
- | TRBJ1-6 | TRBV2 | CASSEMGVSYNSPLHF
- | TRBJ1-1 | TRBV3-1 | CASSQEGGSGTEAFF
TRBD1 | TRBJ1-1 | TRBV4-1 | CASSQRTGSPPNTEAFF
- | TRBJ2-5 | TRBV5-4 | CASSSGEAGTRKSTQYF
- | TRBJ2-2 | TRBV29-1 | CSVERGRTGELFF
- | TRBJ2-2 | TRBV27 | CASSLSRSANTGELFF
- | TRBJ2-7 | TRBV29-1 | CSVIKGLHEQYF
- | TRBJ2-1 | TRBV5-1 | CASSLEVAVSYNEQFF
TRBD2 | TRBJ2-7 | TRBV27 | CASGLAAGTSSYEQYF
TRBD1 | TRBJ2-2 | TRBV7-8 | CASSGTGATGELFF